A selection of T cell receptor beta chains follows, all from one sample in a study of shared clonotypes between healthy human individuals. Clones were read by immunoSEQ multiplex PCR, and TCRdb kept only the in-frame ones, dropping some. The sample lists 500,000 to 650,000 clones, around 78% occurring once. Sequencing used PBMCs. These receptor sequences come from a woman between 40 and 55 years old in good health. Some clones in this sample may be carry-over from other donors' samples. The CDR3 runs from the conserved cysteine through the conserved F or W. Fields, in order: V gene, D gene, J gene, clone size, CDR3 protein, CDR3 DNA. The D gene is left open where the match is weak. Clone size appears in some rows only: once, few, many, or a class for an expanded clone.

TRBV30	TRBD2	TRBJ2-1	NA	CAWSVGGGLYNEQFF	TGTGCCTGGAGTGTGGGGGGAGGGCTCTACAATGAGCAGTTCTTC
TRBV6-5	NA	TRBJ1-1	few	CASSYSQQTEAFF	TGTGCCAGCAGTTACTCGCAACAGACTGAAGCTTTCTTT
TRBV6-1	NA	TRBJ2-1	NA	CASSEALGGGNNEQFF	TGTGCCAGCAGTGAAGCGCTGGGAGGCGGGAACAATGAGCAGTTCTTC
TRBV6-6	NA	TRBJ1-3	NA	CASSYSDRTSGNTIYF	TGTGCCAGCAGTTACTCGGACAGAACCTCTGGAAACACCATATATTTT
TRBV28	NA	TRBJ2-7	few	CASRMDYEQYF	TGTGCCAGCAGGATGGACTACGAGCAGTACTTC
TRBV29-1	TRBD1	TRBJ1-2	few	CSVERGTGYSGYTF	TGCAGCGTTGAGCGAGGGACAGGGTATTCTGGCTACACCTTC
TRBV30	TRBD1	TRBJ2-7	NA	CAWQGAGYEQYF	TGTGCCTGGCAGGGGGCCGGTTACGAGCAGTACTTC
TRBV7-2	NA	TRBJ1-1	NA	CASSLVGATNTEAFF	TGTGCCAGCAGCTTAGTAGGGGCCACGAACACTGAAGCTTTCTTT
TRBV27	NA	TRBJ1-2	NA	CASSRRSDGYTF	TGTGCCAGCAGCAGGAGGAGCGATGGCTACACCTTC
TRBV2	NA	TRBJ2-5	NA	CASSGWEQETQYF	TGTGCCAGCAGTGGCTGGGAACAAGAGACCCAGTACTTC
TRBV27	TRBD1	TRBJ1-1	few	CASSLDRGRTEAFF	TGTGCCAGCAGTTTAGACAGGGGGAGGACTGAAGCTTTCTTT
TRBV6-6	TRBD2	TRBJ2-7	once	CASRKAGGHEQYF	TGTGCCAGCAGGAAAGCGGGAGGACACGAGCAGTACTTC
TRBV11-2	NA	TRBJ2-7	once	CASSRRVGEQYF	TGTGCCAGCAGCCGACGGGTCGGCGAGCAGTACTTC
TRBV9	NA	TRBJ1-4	NA	CASSVSLNEKLFF	TGTGCCAGCAGCGTATCGCTTAATGAAAAACTGTTTTTT
TRBV4-3	TRBD2	TRBJ2-1	NA	CASSPSSTSGIRNEQFF	TGCGCCAGCAGCCCCTCCTCGACTAGCGGGATAAGAAATGAGCAGTTCTTC
TRBV11-2	NA	TRBJ1-3	few	CASSLAGFGNTIYF	TGTGCCAGCAGCTTAGCCGGGTTTGGAAACACCATATATTTT
TRBV28	TRBD2	TRBJ2-1	NA	CASISGGVNNEQFF	TGTGCCAGCATTTCTGGGGGGGTCAACAATGAGCAGTTCTTC
TRBV6-6	NA	TRBJ2-1	NA	CASSYSGTDNEQFF	TGTGCCAGCAGTTACTCCGGGACTGACAATGAGCAGTTCTTC
TRBV18	TRBD1	TRBJ2-5	many	CASSPPGQGPETQYF	TGTGCCAGCTCACCACCCGGACAGGGCCCAGAGACCCAGTACTTC
TRBV6-5	NA	TRBJ2-6	many	CASSYSYSGANVLTF	TGTGCCAGCAGTTACTCGTACTCTGGGGCCAACGTCCTGACTTTC
TRBV11-2	NA	TRBJ2-7	NA	CASSYGLAYEQYF	TGTGCCAGCAGCTACGGGCTAGCGTACGAGCAGTACTTC
TRBV5-1	NA	TRBJ2-5	NA	CATQPGVRGETQYF	TGCGCCACACAACCAGGGGTTCGAGGAGAGACCCAGTACTTC
TRBV7-3	TRBD2	TRBJ2-1	NA	CASSLNSILAGGIHEQFF	TGTGCCAGCAGCTTAAATTCTATTTTAGCGGGAGGAATCCATGAGCAGTTCTTC
TRBV7-3	NA	TRBJ2-3	NA	CASSPSWADTQYF	TGTGCCAGCAGTCCGAGTTGGGCAGATACGCAGTATTTT
TRBV15	NA	TRBJ2-4	NA	CATSRSHATQSTKDIQYF	TGTGCCACCAGCAGAAGCCATGCTACACAATCTACCAAAGACATTCAGTACTTC
TRBV4-2	TRBD2	TRBJ2-1	NA	CASSQDRVSGSYNEQFF	TGTGCCAGCAGCCAAGATCGGGTTAGCGGGTCCTACAATGAGCAGTTCTTC
TRBV7-8	TRBD1	TRBJ2-6	NA	CASSPTRTGLGGANVLTF	TGTGCCAGCAGCCCGACAAGGACAGGGTTGGGTGGGGCCAACGTCCTGACTTTC
TRBV28	TRBD2	TRBJ2-5	many	CASSLAGDVETQYF	TGTGCCAGCAGTTTAGCGGGAGATGTAGAGACCCAGTACTTC
TRBV5-1	TRBD2	TRBJ2-2	NA	CASSLEGLAGGDTGELFF	TGCGCCAGCAGCTTGGAGGGACTAGCGGGAGGGGACACCGGGGAGCTGTTTTTT
TRBV10-2	NA	TRBJ1-1	NA	CASSRDTMNTEAFF	TGCGCCAGCAGTCGGGACACCATGAACACTGAAGCTTTCTTT
TRBV5-1	NA	TRBJ2-7	NA	CASSIGGQNEQYF	TGCGCCAGCAGCATTGGTGGTCAGAACGAGCAGTACTTC
TRBV28	TRBD2	TRBJ2-5	NA	CASSSRGGSRVKTQYF	TGTGCCAGCAGTTCTCGGGGGGGGAGTAGGGTGAAGACCCAGTACTTC
TRBV30	NA	TRBJ2-6	NA	CARDRGNLFGANVLTF	TGTGCTCGGGACCGGGGAAACCTATTTGGGGCCAACGTCCTGACTTTC
TRBV11-2	NA	TRBJ2-1	NA	CASSLEGREVDEQFF	TGTGCCAGCAGCTTAGAGGGACGGGAAGTCGATGAGCAGTTCTTC
TRBV6-5	NA	TRBJ2-6	NA	CASRRAGTGANVLTF	TGTGCCAGCAGGAGGGCAGGGACCGGGGCCAACGTCCTGACTTTC
TRBV10-2	TRBD2	TRBJ2-7	NA	CASTSGRSGTYEQYF	TGCGCCAGCACCAGCGGGAGGAGCGGGACCTACGAGCAGTACTTC